This TCR beta chain was documented in a study of T cell repertoires and HLA-DP antigens. The study's findings and limits: Sorted CD137+ cells had clonality roughly 0.42 against both alloantigens, versus 0.03 to 0.045 pre-culture.

Trimming took 0 bases from V and 4 from J, leaving 12 bases between them. Per germline, CDR1 KGHSH and CDR2 LQKENI. The CDR3 extends over 15 amino acids. Notes on this clone: What it binds is unknown.

The table came from immunoSEQ multiplex PCR; TCRdb's copy has only in-frame clones and leaves some out. The sample has approximately 89,000 clones; about 89% are singletons. V and J are TRBV18 and TRBJ1-1; no clear D gene. The receptor's source is a man between 50 and 59 years old in good health and CMV-seronegative. The material sequenced was CD4+ T cells from PBMCs. The CDR3 spells CASSPPERVGTEAFF. The CDR3, as DNA: TGTGCCAGCTCACCACCGGAGAGGGTGGGCACTGAAGCTTTCTTT.